This T cell receptor (beta chain) was sequenced during a study of identical twins. Points from the study as a whole: Fewer insertions marked abundant cord blood beta clonotypes; young adult naive trended weakly, memory not at all. There was an excess of low generation probability in the out-of-frame alpha sequences that twins shared.

This clonotype was detected many times. Its antigen remains unknown. Unique molecular identifiers were present on the cDNA, and a universal primer site came from template switching. TCRdb analysed the 5' RACE reads with MiXCR anew, one entry per CDR3 protein. The sample holds 280,000 or so distinct CDR3 sequences, more than 6.5% seen once. Healthy Caucasians alone served as donors. Another study also made use of these data, one on yellow fever vaccine responses in identical twins.

Sequences were obtained from memory (CD45RO+) T cells sorted from blood. The TCR originated in a woman aged 18-29 years in good health.

CDR3 protein: CSAGRGSNTGELFF. The CDR3 DNA sequence: TGCAGCGCCGGACGCGGATCGAACACCGGGGAGCTGTTTTTT. The chain employs TRBV29-1 and TRBJ2-2; D gene uncertain. Trimming removed 7 bases at V and 0 bases at J, with 12 bases between. This CDR3 has 14 residues. From germline, CDR1 is SQVTM and CDR2 ANQGSEA.